The T cell receptor (beta chain) described here comes from a study of blood T cell repertoires in COVID-19. About the research overall: COVID-19 samples collected from the United States, Italy and Spain covered acute and convalescent phases. Sample material is recorded as cDNA or gDNA derived from T cells, B-cell-depleted T cells, or PBMCs.

In the authors' workflow: How many nucleated cells were present was estimated from reference gene primer amplification. Method: immunoSEQ multiplex PCR; TCRdb's copy keeps in-frame clones and lacks some. V and J calls and clone size are as listed in that table; D and trimming were resolved from the DNA. The sample holds about 220,000 clones, 80% seen once. The V end lost 4 bases, the J end lost 4 bases, and 12 bases lay between the germline ends. Germline CDR1 reads MNHEY; CDR2 reads SVGAGI. CDR3 length: 14 amino acids. This rearrangement joins TRBV6-5 to TRBJ2-3; no clear D gene. This sequence was found in a woman between 70 and 85 years old with acute or convalescent COVID-19. Sequencing was done on a sample of peripheral blood. CDR3 DNA sequence: TGTGCCAGCAGTTCCGCCCTCGCGTCAGATACGCAGTATTTT. Encoded protein: CASSSALASDTQYF.